This T cell receptor (beta chain) emerged from a study of cytotoxic CD8 clonotypes in ibrutinib-treated CLL. Here immunoSEQ multiplex PCR was the method, and the copy in TCRdb shows in-frame clones only, minus some. The repertoire holds about 50,000 clones, 45% to 60% seen once, with about 27% in the top ten. Losses at the gene ends were 4 bases for V and 5 bases for J; bases not matched to a gene: 10. In germline, CDR1 is SGHRS, CDR2 YFSETQ. The CDR3 totals 15 residues. This clone came up a few times. Sequenced material: PBMCs, taken after 24 months of ibrutinib treatment. J is TRBJ2-3 and V is TRBV5-1, with 7 bases that match TRBD2. This receptor was taken from a human donor with chronic lymphocytic leukemia. The CDR3 loop is CASSPGREAGDTQYF. The CDR3, as DNA: TGCGCCAGCAGCCCCGGCCGGGAGGCTGGAGATACGCAGTATTTT.